The TCR beta chain under discussion was sequenced for a study of beta chain features in type 1 diabetes. Points from the study as a whole: Shorter TCRB CDR3s, moderately but significantly so, were found in Type 1 diabetes patients in all four CD4+ subsets. Lower insertion and higher deletion counts appeared at VDJ junctions in type 1 diabetes patients.

The CDR3 loop spans 14 amino acids. The germline V gene encodes CDR1 SEHNR and CDR2 FQNEAQ (reference sequence). V was clipped by 3 bases and J by 4 bases, with 10 bases between them. TCRB transcripts that were expressed got sequenced, as all of the isolated RNA had been reverse transcribed. Clones were read by immunoSEQ multiplex PCR, and TCRdb kept only the in-frame ones, dropping some. The sample carries some 360,000 clones, 9.5% to 10% recorded once. On this clone itself: What it recognizes is unknown. Other DNA sequences in this sample translate to the same CDR3.

Sorted cells reached over 95% purity in every population. The sequencing sample was made of central memory CD4+ T cells from blood. The rearrangement links TRBV7-9 to TRBJ1-5; D may be TRBD1 (6 bases). The sequence was obtained from a man younger than 40 with type 1 diabetes. The CDR3, as DNA: TGTGCCAGCAGCTTGACAGGACAAAATCAGCCCCAGCATTTT. This encodes CASSLTGQNQPQHF.